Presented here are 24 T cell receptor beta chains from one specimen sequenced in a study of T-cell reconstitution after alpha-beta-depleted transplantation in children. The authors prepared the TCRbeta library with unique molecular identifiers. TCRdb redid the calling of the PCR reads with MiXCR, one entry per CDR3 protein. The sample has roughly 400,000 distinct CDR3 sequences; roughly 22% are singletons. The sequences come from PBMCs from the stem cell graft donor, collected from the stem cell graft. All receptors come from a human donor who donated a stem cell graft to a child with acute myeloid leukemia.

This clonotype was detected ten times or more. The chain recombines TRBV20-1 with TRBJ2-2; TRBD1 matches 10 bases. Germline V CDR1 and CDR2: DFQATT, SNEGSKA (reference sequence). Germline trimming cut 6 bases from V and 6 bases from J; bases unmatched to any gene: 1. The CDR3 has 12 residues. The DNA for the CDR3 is TGCAGTGCCGGACAGGGGGCCGGGGAGCTGTTTTTT. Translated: CSAGQGAGELFF.

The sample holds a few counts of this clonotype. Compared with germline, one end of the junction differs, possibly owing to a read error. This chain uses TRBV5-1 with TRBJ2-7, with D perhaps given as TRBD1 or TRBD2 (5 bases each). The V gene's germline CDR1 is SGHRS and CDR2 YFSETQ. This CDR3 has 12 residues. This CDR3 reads CASSLARDGWAF. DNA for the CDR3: TGCGCCAGCAGCTTGGCCCGGGACGGGTGGGCCTTC.

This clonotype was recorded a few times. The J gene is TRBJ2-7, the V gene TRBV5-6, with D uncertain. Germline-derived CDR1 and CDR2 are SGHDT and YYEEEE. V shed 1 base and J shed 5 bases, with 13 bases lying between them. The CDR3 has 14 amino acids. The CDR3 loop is CASSLIVNVDEQYF. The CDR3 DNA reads TGTGCCAGCAGCTTGATCGTCAACGTGGACGAGCAGTACTTC.

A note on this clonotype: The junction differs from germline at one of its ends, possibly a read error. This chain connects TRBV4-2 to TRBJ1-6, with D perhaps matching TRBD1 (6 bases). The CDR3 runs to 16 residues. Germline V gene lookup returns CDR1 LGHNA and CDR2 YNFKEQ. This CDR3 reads CASCQARGSYNSPLHF. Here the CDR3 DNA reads TGTGCCAGCTGCCAAGCCAGGGGCTCCTATAATTCACCCCTCCACTTT.

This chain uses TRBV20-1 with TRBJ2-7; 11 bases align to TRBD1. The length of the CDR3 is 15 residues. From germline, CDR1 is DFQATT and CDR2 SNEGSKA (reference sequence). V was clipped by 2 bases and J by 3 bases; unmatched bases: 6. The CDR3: CSARSRDRGGYEQYF. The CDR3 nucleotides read TGCAGTGCTAGATCTCGGGACAGGGGGGGCTACGAGCAGTACTTC.

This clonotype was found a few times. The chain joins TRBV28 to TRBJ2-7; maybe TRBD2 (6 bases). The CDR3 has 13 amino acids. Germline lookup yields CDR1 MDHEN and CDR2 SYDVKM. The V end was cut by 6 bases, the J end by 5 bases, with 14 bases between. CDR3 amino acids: CASRAGPWDEQYF. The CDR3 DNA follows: TGTGCCAGCAGGGCGGGACCCTGGGACGAGCAGTACTTC. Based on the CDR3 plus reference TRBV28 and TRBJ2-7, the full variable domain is DVKVTQSSRYLVKRTGEKVFLECVQDMDHENMFWYRQDPGLGLRLIYFSYDVKMKEKGDIPEGYSVSREKKERFSLILESASTNQTSMYLCASRAGPWDEQYFGPGTRLTVT.

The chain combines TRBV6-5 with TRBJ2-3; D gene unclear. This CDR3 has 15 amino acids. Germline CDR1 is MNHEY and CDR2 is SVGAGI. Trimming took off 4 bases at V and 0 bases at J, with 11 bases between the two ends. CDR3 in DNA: TGTGCCAGCAGTTCTGGAGTCTCTAGCACAGATACGCAGTATTTT. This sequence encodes CASSSGVSSTDTQYF.

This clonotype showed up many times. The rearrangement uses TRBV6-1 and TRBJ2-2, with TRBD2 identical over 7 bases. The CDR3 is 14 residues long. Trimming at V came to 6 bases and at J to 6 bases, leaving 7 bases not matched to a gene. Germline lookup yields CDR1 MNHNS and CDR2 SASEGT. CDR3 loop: CASSGLVRAGELFF. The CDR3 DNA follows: TGTGCCAGCAGCGGACTAGTGAGGGCCGGGGAGCTGTTTTTT.

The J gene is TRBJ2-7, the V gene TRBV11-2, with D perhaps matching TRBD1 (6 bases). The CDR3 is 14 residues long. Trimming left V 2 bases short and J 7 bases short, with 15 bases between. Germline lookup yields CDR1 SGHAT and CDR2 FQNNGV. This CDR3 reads CASSLLSRQGEQYF. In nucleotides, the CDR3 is TGTGCCAGCAGCTTACTATCCCGTCAGGGGGAGCAGTACTTC. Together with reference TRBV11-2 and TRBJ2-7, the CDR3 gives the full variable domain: EAGVAQSPRYKIIEKRQSVAFWCNPISGHATLYWYQQILGQGPKLLIQFQNNGVVDDSQLPKDRFSAERLKGVDSTLKIQPAKLEDSAVYLCASSLLSRQGEQYFGPGTRLTVT.

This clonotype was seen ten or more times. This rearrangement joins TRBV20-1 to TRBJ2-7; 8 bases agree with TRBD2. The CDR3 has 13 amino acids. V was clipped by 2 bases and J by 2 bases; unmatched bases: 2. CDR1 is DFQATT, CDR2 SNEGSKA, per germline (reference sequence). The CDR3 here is CSARTGGTYEQYF. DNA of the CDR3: TGCAGTGCTAGAACGGGAGGGACCTACGAGCAGTACTTC.

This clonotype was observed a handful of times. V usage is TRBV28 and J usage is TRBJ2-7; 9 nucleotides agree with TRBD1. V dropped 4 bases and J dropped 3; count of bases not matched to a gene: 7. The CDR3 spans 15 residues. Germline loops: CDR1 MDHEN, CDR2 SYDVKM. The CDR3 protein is CASSCFGTGCYEQYF. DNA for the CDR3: TGTGCCAGCAGTTGTTTCGGGACAGGGTGCTACGAGCAGTACTTC.

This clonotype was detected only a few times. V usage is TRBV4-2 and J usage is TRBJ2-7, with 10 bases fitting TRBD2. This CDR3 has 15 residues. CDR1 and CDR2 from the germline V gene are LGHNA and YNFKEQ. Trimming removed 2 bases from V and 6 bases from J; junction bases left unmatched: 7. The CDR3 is CASSQQGLAIREQYF. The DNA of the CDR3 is TGTGCCAGCAGCCAACAGGGACTAGCGATCCGCGAGCAGTACTTC.

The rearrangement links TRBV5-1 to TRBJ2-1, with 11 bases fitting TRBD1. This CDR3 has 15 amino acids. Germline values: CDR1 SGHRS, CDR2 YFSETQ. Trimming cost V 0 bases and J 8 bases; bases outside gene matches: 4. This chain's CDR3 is CASSLGDRGEDEQFF. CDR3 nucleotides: TGCGCCAGCAGCTTGGGGGACAGGGGGGAAGATGAGCAGTTCTTC. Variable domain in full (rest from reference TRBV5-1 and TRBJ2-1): KAGVTQTPRYLIKTRGQQVTLSCSPISGHRSVSWYQQTPGQGLQFLFEYFSETQRNKGNFPGRFSGRQFSNSRSEMNVSTLELGDSALYLCASSLGDRGEDEQFFGPGTRLTVL.

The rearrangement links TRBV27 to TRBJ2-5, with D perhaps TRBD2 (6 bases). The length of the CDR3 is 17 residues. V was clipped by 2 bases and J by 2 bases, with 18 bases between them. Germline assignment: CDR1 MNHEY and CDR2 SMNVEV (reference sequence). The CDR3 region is CASSLLPPRLGQETQYF. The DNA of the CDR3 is TGTGCCAGCAGTTTACTTCCTCCTAGACTAGGGCAAGAGACCCAGTACTTC.

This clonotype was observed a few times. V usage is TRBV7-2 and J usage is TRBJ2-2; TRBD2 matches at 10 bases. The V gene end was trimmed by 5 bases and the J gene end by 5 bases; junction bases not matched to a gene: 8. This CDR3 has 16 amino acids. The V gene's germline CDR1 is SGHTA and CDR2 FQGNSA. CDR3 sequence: CASSPWTSGLTGELFF. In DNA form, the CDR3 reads TGTGCCAGCAGCCCATGGACTAGCGGATTAACCGGGGAGCTGTTTTTT.

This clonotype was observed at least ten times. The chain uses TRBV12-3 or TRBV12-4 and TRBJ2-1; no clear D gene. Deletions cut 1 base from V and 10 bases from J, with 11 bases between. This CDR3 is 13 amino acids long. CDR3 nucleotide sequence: TGTGCCAGCAGTTTAGAAACACCTGGGGAGCAGTTCTTC. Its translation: CASSLETPGEQFF.

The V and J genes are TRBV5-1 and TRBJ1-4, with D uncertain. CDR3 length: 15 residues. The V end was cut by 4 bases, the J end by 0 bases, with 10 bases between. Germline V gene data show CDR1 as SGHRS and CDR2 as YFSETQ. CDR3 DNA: TGCGCCAGCAGCGGTAAACAGTCAACTAATGAAAAACTGTTTTTT. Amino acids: CASSGKQSTNEKLFF.

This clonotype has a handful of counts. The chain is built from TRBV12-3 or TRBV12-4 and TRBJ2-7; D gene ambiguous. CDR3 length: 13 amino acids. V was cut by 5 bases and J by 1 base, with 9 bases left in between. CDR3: CASSPAGSYEQYF. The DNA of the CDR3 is TGTGCCAGCAGTCCCGCTGGGTCCTACGAGCAGTACTTC.

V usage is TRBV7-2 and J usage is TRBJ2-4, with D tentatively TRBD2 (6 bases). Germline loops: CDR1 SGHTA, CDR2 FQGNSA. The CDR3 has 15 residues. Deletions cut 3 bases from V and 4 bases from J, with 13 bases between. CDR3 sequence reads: CASSLGGAGKNIQYF. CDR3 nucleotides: TGTGCCAGCAGCTTGGGCGGGGCAGGGAAAAACATTCAGTACTTC.

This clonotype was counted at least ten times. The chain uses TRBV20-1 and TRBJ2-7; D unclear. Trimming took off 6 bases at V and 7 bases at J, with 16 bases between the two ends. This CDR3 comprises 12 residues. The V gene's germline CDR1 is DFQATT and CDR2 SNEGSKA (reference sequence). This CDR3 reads CSAILALGEQYF. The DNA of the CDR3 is TGCAGTGCCATCCTCGCTCTAGGAGAGCAGTACTTC.

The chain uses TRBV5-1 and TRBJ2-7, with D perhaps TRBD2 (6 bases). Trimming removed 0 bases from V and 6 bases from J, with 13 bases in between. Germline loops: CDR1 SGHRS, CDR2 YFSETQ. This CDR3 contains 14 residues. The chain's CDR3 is CASSLVGLGGEQYF. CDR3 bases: TGCGCCAGCAGCTTGGTAGGTCTCGGGGGCGAGCAGTACTTC.

In nucleotides, the CDR3 is TGCGCCAGCAGCCAAACCGACAGATACGAGCAGTACTTC. This encodes CASSQTDRYEQYF. J is TRBJ2-7 and V is TRBV4-3, with D possibly matching TRBD1 (5 bases). Trimming cost V 2 bases and J 4 bases, with 9 bases left between them. The germline V gene has CDR1 LGHNA and CDR2 YSLEER. The CDR3 loop spans 13 amino acids.

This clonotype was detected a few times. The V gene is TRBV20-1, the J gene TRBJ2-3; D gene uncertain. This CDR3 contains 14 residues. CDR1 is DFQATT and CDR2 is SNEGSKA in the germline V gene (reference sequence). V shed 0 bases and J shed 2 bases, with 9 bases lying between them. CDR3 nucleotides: TGCAGTGCTAGAGATAAAACCTCCACAGATACGCAGTATTTT. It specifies CSARDKTSTDTQYF.

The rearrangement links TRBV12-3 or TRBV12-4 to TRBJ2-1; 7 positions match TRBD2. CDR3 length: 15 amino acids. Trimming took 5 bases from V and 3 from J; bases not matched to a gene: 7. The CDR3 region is CASSPGVAGYNEQFF. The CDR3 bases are TGTGCCAGCAGTCCCGGGGTAGCGGGCTACAATGAGCAGTTCTTC.